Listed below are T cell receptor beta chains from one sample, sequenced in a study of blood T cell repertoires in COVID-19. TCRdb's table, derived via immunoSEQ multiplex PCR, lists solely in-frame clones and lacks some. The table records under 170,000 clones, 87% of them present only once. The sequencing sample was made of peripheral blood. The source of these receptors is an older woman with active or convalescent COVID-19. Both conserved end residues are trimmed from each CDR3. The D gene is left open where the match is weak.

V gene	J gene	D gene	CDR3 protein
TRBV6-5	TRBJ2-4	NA	ASNRPNIQY
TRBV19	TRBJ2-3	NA	ASSIGQAADTQY
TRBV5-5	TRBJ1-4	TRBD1	ASSQAGQGTNEKLF
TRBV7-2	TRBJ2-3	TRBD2	ASSLDSGGTTDTQY
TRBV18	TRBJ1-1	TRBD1	ASSPGTGRTEAF
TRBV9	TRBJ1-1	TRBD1	ASSVQTGETEAF
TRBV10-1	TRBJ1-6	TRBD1	ASSEVEGAGSPLH
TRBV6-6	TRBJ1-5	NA	ASSYPEDSQPQH
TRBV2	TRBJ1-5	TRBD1	ASSADRGRQPQH
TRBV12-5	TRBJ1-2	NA	ASGLGGAQDYGYT
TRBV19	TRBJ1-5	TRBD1	ASRRQGNGDQPQH
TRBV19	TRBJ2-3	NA	ASSPSLDTQY
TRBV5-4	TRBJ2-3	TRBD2	ASSPRQRGGPDTQY
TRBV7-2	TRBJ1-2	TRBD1	ASSLGRQGNYGYT
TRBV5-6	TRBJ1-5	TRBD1	ASSSSGTGNSNQPQH
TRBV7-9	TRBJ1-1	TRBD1	ASSVGQGGEAF
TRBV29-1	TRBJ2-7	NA	SVEIYNTYEQY
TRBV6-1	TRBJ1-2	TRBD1	ASSEKRTGDGYT
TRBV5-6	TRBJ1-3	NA	ASSLAVGLSGNTIY
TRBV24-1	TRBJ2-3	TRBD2	ATSLSGGASDTQY
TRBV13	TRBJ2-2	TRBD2	ASSSRTSGGLNTGELF
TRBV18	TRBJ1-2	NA	ASSPTEDGYT
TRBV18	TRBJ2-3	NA	ASSPSKGVTDTQY
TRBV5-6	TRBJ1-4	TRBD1	ASSLTGGFTTNEKLF
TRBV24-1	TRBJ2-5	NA	ATSDSGLGQGETQY
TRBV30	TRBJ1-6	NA	AWSEQGDSPLH
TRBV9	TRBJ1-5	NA	ASSVGQGLGQPQH
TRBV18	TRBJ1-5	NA	ASSQQGFGNQPQH
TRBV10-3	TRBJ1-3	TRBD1	AISQQGSGNTIY
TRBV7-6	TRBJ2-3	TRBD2	ASSPGLAGGLDTQY
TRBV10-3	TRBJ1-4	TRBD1	AISPGQGFEKLF
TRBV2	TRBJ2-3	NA	ASSAENTDTQY
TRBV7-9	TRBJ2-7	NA	ASSSQTWRTVSEQY